This paragraph covers one T cell receptor (beta chain) sequence. No antigen is known for it. PCR primers comprised 60 Vbeta and 13 Jbeta primers. TCRdb keeps only in-frame clones here, not all; method: immunoSEQ multiplex PCR. The sample holds 250,000 to 350,000 clones; roughly 70% are singletons and the top ten take under 3%. These data come from a study of cytomegalovirus exposure and HLA in healthy donors. Whole-study results and caveats: The productive fraction for most TCR beta V segments was about 87% or about 30% in an earlier analysis. TCR beta sequences numbering fewer than 20,000 were associated with HLA alleles at 0.05 false discovery rate in a later analysis. Using the classifier, cytomegalovirus status was reportedly diagnosed with high specificity and sensitivity.

This receptor was identified in a female donor in good health and CMV-seronegative. Sequencing was done on a sample of PBMCs.

CDR3 nucleotide sequence: TGCGCCAGCAGTGGGACAGGGTCCAGCGGCTACACCTTC. Residues: CASSGTGSSGYTF. The V and J genes are TRBV10-1 and TRBJ1-2; 8 bases line up with TRBD1. CDR3 length: 13 amino acids. Germline CDR1 and CDR2: WNHNN and SYGVQD (reference sequence). J gave up 8 bases and V 4 bases, and 6 bases lay outside the gene matches.